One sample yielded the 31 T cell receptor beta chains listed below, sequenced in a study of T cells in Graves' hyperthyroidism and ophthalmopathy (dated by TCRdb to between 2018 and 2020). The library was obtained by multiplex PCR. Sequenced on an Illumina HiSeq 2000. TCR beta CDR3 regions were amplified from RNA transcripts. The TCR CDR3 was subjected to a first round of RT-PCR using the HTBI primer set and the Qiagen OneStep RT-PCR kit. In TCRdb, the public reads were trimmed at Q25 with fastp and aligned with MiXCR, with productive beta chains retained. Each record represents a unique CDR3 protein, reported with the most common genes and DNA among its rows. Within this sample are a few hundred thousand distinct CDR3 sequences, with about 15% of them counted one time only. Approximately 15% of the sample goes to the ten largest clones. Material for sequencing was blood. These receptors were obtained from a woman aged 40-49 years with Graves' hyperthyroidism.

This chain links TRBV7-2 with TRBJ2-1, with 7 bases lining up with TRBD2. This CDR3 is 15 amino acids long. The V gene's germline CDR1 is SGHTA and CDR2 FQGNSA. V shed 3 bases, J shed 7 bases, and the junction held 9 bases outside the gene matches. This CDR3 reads CASSLGDYSVNEQFF. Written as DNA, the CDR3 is TGTGCCAGCAGCTTGGGGGACTATAGTGTGAATGAGCAGTTCTTC.

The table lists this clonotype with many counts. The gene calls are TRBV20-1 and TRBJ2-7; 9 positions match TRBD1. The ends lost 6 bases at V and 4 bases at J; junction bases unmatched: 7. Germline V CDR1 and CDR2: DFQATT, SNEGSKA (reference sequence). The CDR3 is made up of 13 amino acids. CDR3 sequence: CSANGQGNYEQYF. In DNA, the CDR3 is TGCAGTGCGAACGGACAGGGGAATTACGAGCAGTACTTC.

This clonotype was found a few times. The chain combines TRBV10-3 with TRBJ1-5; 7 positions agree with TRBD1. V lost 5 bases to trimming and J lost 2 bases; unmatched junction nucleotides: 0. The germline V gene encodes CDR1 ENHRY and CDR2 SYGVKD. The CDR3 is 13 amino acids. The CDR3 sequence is CAISTGGNQPQHF. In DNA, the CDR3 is TGTGCCATCAGTACAGGGGGCAATCAGCCCCAGCATTTT.

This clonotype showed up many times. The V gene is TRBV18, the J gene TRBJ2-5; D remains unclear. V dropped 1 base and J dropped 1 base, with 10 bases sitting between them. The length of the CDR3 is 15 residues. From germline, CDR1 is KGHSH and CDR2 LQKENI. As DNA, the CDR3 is TGTGCCAGCTCACCACGCGAAGGATTCCAAGAGACCCAGTACTTC. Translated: CASSPREGFQETQYF. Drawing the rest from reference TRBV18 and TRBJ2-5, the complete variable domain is NAGVMQNPRHLVRRRGQEARLRCSPMKGHSHVYWYRQLPEEGLKFMVYLQKENIIDESGMPKERFSAEFPKEGPSILRIQQVVRGDSAAYFCASSPREGFQETQYFGPGTRLLVL.

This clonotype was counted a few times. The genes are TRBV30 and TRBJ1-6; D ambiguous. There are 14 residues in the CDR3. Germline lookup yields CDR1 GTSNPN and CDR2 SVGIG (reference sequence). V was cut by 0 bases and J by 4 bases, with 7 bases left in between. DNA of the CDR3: TGTGCCTGGAGTGTAACAGCTTATAATTCACCCCTCCACTTT. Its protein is CAWSVTAYNSPLHF.

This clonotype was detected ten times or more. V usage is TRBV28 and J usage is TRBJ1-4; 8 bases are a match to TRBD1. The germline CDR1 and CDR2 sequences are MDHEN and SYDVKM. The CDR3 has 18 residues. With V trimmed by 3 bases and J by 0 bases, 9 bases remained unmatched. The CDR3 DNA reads TGTGCCAGCAGTTTCTACAGGGGGATTTCTGCAACTAATGAAAAACTGTTTTTT. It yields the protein CASSFYRGISATNEKLFF.

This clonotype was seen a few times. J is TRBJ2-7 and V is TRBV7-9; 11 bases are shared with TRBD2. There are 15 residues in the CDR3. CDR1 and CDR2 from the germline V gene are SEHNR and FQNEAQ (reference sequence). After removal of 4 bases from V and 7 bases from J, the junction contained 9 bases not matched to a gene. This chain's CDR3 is CASSSGGLAVLEQYF. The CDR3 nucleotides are TGTGCCAGCAGCTCCGGGGGACTAGCGGTCTTGGAGCAGTACTTC.

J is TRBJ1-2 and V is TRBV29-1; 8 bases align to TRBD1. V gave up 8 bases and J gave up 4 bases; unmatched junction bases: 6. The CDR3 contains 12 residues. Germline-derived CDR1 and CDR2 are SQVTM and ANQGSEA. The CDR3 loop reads CSCWTGSYGYTF. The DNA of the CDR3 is TGCAGCTGTTGGACAGGGAGCTATGGCTACACCTTC.

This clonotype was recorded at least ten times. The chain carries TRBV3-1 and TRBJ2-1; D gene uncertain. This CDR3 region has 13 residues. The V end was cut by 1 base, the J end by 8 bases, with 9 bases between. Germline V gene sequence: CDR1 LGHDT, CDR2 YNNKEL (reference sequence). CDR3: CASSQVLGDEQFF. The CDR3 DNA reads TGTGCCAGCAGCCAAGTACTTGGCGATGAGCAGTTCTTC.

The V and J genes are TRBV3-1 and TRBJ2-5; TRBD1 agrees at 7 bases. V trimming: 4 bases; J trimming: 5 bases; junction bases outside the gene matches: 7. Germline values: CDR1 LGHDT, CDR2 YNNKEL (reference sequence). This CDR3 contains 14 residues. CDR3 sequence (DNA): TGTGCCAGCAGCCCTAGACAGGGTTTGGAGACCCAGTACTTC. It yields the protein CASSPRQGLETQYF.

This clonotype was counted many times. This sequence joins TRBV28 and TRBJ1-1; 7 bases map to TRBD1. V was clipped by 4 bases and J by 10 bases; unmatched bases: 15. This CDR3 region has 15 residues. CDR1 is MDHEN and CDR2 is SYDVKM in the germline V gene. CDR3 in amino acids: CASSYSGQPEVGAFF. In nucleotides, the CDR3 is TGTGCCAGCAGTTACTCGGGACAGCCAGAAGTAGGAGCTTTCTTT.

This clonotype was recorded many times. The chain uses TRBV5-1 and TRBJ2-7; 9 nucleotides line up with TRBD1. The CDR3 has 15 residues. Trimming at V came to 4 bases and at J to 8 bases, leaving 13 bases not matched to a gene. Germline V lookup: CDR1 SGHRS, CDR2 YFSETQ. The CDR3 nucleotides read TGCGCCAGCAGCCCCGGCGGGGGACAGGGACGAAAGCAGTACTTC. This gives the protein CASSPGGGQGRKQYF.

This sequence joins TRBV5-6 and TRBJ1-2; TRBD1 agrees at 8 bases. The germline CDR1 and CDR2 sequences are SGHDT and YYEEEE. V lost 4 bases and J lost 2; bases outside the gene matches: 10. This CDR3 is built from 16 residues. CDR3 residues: CASSPQGRDRNYGYTF. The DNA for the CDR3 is TGTGCCAGCAGCCCCCAGGGGCGGGACAGGAACTATGGCTACACCTTC. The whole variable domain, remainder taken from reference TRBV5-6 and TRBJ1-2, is DAGVTQSPTHLIKTRGQQVTLRCSPKSGHDTVSWYQQALGQGPQFIFQYYEEEERQRGNFPDRFSGHQFPNYSSELNVNALLLGDSALYLCASSPQGRDRNYGYTFGSGTRLTVV.

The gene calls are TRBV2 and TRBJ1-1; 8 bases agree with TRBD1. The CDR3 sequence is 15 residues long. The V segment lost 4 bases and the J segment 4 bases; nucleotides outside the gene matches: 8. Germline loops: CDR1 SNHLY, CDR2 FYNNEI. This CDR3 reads CASSGPGGAVTEAFF. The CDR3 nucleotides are TGTGCCAGCAGTGGCCCAGGGGGCGCGGTCACTGAAGCTTTCTTT.

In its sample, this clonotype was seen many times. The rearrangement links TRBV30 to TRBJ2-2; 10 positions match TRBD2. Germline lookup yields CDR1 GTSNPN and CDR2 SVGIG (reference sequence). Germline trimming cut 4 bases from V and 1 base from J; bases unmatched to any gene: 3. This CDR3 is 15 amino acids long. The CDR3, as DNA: TGTGCCTGGACTAGCGGGAGTTGGAACACCGGGGAGCTGTTTTTT. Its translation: CAWTSGSWNTGELFF.

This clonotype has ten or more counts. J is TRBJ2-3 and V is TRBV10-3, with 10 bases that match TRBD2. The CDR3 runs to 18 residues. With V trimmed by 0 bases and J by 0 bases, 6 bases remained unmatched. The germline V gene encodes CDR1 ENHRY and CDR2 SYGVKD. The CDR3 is CAISESPGLAVSTDTQYF. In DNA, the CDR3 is TGTGCCATCAGTGAGTCCCCCGGACTAGCGGTCAGCACAGATACGCAGTATTTT.

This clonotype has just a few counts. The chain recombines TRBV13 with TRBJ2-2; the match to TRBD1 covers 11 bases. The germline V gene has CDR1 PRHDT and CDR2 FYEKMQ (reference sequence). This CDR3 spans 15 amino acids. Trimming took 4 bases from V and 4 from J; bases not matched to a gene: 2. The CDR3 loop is CASSSGQGATGELFF. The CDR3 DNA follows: TGTGCCAGCAGCTCCGGACAGGGGGCCACCGGGGAGCTGTTTTTT.

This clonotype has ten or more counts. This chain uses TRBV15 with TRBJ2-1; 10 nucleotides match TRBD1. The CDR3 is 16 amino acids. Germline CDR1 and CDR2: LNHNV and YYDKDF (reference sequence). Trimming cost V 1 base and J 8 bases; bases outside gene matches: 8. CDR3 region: CATSRGWGQGQDEQFF. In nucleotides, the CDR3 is TGTGCCACCAGCAGAGGATGGGGACAGGGGCAGGATGAGCAGTTCTTC. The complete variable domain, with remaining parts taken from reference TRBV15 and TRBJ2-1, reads DAMVIQNPRYQVTQFGKPVTLSCSQTLNHNVMYWYQQKSSQAPKLLFHYYDKDFNNEADTPDNFQSRRPNTSFCFLDIRSPGLGDTAMYLCATSRGWGQGQDEQFFGPGTRLTVL.

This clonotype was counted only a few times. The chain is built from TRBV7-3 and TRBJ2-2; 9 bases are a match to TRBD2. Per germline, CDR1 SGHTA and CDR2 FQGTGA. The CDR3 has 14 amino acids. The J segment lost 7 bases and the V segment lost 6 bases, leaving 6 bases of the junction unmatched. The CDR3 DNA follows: TGTGCCAGCAGGGGCGGGAGGGAGAGCGGGGAGCTGTTTTTT. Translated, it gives CASRGGRESGELFF.

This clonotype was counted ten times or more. The CDR3 DNA follows: TGTGCCAGCAGCCTTACTAGCGGGCAGTACAATGAGCAGTTCTTC. Protein product: CASSLTSGQYNEQFF. The J gene is TRBJ2-1, the V gene TRBV12-3 or TRBV12-4, with TRBD2 matching 9 bases. This CDR3 has 15 amino acids. After removal of 6 bases from V and 4 bases from J, the junction contained 7 bases not matched to a gene.

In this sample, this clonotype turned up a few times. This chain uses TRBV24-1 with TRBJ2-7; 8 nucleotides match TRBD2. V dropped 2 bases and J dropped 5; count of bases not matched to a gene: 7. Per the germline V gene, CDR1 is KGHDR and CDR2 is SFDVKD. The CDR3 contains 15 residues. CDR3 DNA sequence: TGTGCCACCAGTGATTCCAGCGGGAGAGGGAACGAGCAGTACTTC. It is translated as CATSDSSGRGNEQYF.

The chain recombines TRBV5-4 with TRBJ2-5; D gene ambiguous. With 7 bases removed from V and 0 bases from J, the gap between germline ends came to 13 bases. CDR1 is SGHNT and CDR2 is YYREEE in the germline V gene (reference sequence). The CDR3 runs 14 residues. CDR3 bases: TGTGCCAGCGGCCTCACTCGTAACCAAGAGACCCAGTACTTC. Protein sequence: CASGLTRNQETQYF.

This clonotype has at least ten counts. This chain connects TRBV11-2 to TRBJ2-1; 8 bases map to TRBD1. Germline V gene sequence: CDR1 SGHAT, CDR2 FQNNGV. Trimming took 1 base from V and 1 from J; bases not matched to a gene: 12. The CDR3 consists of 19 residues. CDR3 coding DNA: TGTGCCAGCAGCTTAGTGCAGGGGGCTGATGAAGGGTCCTACAATGAGCAGTTCTTC. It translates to CASSLVQGADEGSYNEQFF.

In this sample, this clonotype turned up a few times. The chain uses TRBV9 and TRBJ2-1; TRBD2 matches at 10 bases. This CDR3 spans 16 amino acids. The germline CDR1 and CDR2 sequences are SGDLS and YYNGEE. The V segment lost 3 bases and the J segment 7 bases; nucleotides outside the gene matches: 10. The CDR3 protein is CASSARSSGSLNEQFF. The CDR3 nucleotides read TGTGCCAGCAGCGCGCGGTCTAGCGGGAGTTTGAATGAGCAGTTCTTC.

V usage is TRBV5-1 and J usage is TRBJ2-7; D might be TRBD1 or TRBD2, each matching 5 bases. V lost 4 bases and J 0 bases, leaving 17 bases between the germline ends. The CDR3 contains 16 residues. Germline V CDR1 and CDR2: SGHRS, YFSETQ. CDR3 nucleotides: TGCGCCAGCAGCGGTTCCGGGACCAAAAGCTCCTACGAGCAGTACTTC. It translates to CASSGSGTKSSYEQYF.

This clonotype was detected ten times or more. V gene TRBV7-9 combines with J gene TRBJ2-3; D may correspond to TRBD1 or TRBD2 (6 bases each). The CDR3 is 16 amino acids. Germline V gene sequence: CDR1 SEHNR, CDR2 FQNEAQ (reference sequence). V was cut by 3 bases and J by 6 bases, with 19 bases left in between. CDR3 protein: CASSLQSAGEADTQYF. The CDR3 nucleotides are TGTGCCAGCAGCTTGCAGTCGGCAGGGGAGGCGGATACGCAGTATTTT. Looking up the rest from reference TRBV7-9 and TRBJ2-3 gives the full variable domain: DTGVSQNPRHKITKRGQNVTFRCDPISEHNRLYWYRQTLGQGPEFLTYFQNEAQLEKSRLLSDRFSAERPKGSFSTLEIQRTEQGDSAMYLCASSLQSAGEADTQYFGPGTRLTVL.

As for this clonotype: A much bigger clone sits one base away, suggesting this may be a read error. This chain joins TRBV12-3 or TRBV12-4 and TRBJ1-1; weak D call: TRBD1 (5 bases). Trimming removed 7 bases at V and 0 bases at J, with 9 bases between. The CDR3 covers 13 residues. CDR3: CASTWGVNTEAFF. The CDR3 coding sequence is TGTGCCAGCACCTGGGGGGTGAACACTGAAGCTTTCTTT.

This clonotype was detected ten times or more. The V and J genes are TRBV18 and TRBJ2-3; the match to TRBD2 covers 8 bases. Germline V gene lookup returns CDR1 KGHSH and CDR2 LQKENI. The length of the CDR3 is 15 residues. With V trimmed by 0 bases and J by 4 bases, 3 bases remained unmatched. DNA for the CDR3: TGTGCCAGCTCACCACCAGGGCGGGGGGCAGATACGCAGTATTTT. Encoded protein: CASSPPGRGADTQYF.

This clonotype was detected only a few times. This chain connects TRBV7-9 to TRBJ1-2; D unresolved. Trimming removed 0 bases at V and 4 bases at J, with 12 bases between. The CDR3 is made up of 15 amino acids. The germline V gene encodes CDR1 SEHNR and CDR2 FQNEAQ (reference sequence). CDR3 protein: CASSLAGPQGYGYTF. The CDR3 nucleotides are TGTGCCAGCAGCTTAGCGGGTCCTCAAGGCTATGGCTACACCTTC.

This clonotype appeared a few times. In DNA form, the CDR3 reads TGCAGTGCCCCCCCCGACACCATACTGGGGGCTTTCTTT. Amino acids: CSAPPDTILGAFF. This chain uses TRBV20-1 with TRBJ1-1, with no clear D. The germline V and J ends were trimmed by 6 bases and 11 bases, with 22 bases remaining between them. Germline V gene lookup returns CDR1 DFQATT and CDR2 SNEGSKA (reference sequence). This CDR3 is 13 amino acids long.

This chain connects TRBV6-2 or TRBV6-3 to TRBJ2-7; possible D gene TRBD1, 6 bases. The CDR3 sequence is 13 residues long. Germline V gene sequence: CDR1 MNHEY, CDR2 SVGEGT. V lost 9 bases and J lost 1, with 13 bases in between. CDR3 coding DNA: TGTGCCAGTCCGGGACAACTATCCTACGAGCAGTACTTC. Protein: CASPGQLSYEQYF.